Many counts were recorded for the clone carrying this T cell receptor beta chain. CDR1 is SQVTM, CDR2 ANQGSEA, per germline. The trim removed 5 bases at V and 7 bases at J, leaving 9 bases unmatched. There are 16 residues in the CDR3. This sample is part of a study of human T cells and chemical hapten exposure. Study-level information: 2% DPC was applied to approximately 2 cm by approximately 2 cm of upper inner arm skin for sensitization. Recorded diagnoses among the mostly female patients were alopecia areata, totalis or universalis.

Each CDR3 protein is one row after TCRdb ran MiXCR on the RACE reads. The table records 62,000 or so distinct CDR3 sequences, about 10% of them present only once. The time point was: patch test 3, about 24 weeks after DPC sensitization. Treatment: therapeutic diphenylcyclopropenone sensitization with weekly scalp DPC. The source of this sequence is a young woman with alopecia areata. Some clones in this sample may be carry-over from other donors' samples. This sample comprised whole blood, obtained in connection with sensitization to the hapten diphenylcyclopropenone (DPC). The rearrangement uses TRBV29-1 and TRBJ2-1, with 15 bases that match TRBD2. The CDR3 sequence: CSVNPAGTSGGNEQFF. Here the CDR3 DNA reads TGCAGCGTTAACCCGGCAGGGACTAGCGGGGGGAATGAGCAGTTCTTC.